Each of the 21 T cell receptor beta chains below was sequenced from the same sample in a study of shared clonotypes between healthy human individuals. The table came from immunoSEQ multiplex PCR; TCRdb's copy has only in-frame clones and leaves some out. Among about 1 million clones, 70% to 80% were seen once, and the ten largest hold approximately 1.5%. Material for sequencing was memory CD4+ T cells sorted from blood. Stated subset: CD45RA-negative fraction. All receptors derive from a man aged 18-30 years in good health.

The chain's CDR3 is CASSPRALAGGLGEQFF. CDR3 coding DNA: TGTGCCAGCAGCCCACGCGCGCTAGCGGGGGGGCTTGGTGAGCAGTTCTTC. This rearrangement joins TRBV9 to TRBJ2-1, with TRBD2 identical over 12 bases. With 4 bases clipped from V and 9 bases from J, the junction kept 14 bases outside the gene matches. The CDR3 totals 17 residues. The germline gives CDR1 SGDLS, CDR2 YYNGEE.

CDR3 protein: CASSTNSYNEQFF. The DNA of the CDR3 is TGTGCCAGCAGCACTAACTCCTACAATGAGCAGTTCTTC. This chain joins TRBV2 and TRBJ2-1; D remains ambiguous. This CDR3 is built from 13 residues. The V end was cut by 6 bases, the J end by 0 bases, with 6 bases between. CDR1 and CDR2 from the germline V gene are SNHLY and FYNNEI.

For the CDR3, the DNA is TGCGCCAGCAGTGCATCCATTGCGGGGTCCTACGAGCAGTACTTC. It translates to CASSASIAGSYEQYF. The J gene is TRBJ2-7, the V gene TRBV10-1; D perhaps matches TRBD2 (6 bases). The CDR3 is made up of 15 amino acids. Germline V gene sequence: CDR1 WNHNN, CDR2 SYGVQD (reference sequence). V dropped 4 bases and J dropped 1 base, with 14 bases sitting between them.

Here the CDR3 reads CAISPGQGRDTQYF. The CDR3 DNA reads TGTGCCATCAGCCCGGGACAGGGACGAGATACGCAGTATTTT. The chain employs TRBV10-3 and TRBJ2-3; 9 bases align to TRBD1. The germline V gene has CDR1 ENHRY and CDR2 SYGVKD. The ends lost 6 bases at V and 5 bases at J; junction bases unmatched: 6. This CDR3 has 14 residues.

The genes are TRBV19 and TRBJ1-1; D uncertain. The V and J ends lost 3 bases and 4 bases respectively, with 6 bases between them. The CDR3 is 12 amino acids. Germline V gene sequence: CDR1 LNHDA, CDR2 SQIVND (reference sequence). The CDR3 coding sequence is TGTGCCAGTAGTATCCGGGCCACTGAAGCTTTCTTT. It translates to CASSIRATEAFF.

DNA for the CDR3: TGCGCCAGCAGCTTGGGGGGAATAAGGACAGATACGCAGTATTTT. It codes for CASSLGGIRTDTQYF. The chain employs TRBV5-1 and TRBJ2-3; D is undetermined. Trimming removed 0 bases from V and 3 bases from J, with 11 bases in between. Germline V gene sequence: CDR1 SGHRS, CDR2 YFSETQ. The CDR3 totals 15 residues.

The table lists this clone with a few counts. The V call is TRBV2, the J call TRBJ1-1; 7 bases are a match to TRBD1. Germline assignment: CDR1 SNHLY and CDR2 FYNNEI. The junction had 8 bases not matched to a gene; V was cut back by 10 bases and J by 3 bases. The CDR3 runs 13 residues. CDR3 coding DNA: TGTGCCATCCAGGAACAGGGGTACACTGAAGCTTTCTTT. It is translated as CAIQEQGYTEAFF.

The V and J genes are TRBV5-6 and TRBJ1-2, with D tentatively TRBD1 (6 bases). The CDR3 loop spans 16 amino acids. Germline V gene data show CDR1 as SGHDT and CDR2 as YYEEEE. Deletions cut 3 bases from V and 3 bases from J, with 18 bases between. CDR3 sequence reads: CASSSTWGGADYGYTF. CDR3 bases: TGTGCCAGCAGCTCAACCTGGGGGGGCGCGGACTATGGCTACACCTTC. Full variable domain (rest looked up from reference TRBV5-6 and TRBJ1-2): DAGVTQSPTHLIKTRGQQVTLRCSPKSGHDTVSWYQQALGQGPQFIFQYYEEEERQRGNFPDRFSGHQFPNYSSELNVNALLLGDSALYLCASSSTWGGADYGYTFGSGTRLTVV.

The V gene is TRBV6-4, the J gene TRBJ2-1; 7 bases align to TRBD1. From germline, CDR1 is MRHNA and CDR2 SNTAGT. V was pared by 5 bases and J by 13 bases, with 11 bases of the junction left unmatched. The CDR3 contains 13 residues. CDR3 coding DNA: TGTGCCAGCAGTACCCTTCCAGGGACAGAACAGTTCTTC. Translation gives CASSTLPGTEQFF.

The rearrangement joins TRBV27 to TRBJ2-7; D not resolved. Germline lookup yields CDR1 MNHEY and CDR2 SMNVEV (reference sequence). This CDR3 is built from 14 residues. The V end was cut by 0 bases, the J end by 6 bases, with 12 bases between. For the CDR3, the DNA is TGTGCCAGCAGTTTATCCTACTCATTCACCGAGCAGTACTTC. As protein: CASSLSYSFTEQYF.

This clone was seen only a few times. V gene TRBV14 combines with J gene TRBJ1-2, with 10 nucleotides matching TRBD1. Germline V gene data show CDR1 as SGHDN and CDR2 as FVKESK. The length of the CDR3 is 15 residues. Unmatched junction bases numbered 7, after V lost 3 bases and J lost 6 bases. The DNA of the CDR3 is TGTGCCAGCAGCCAGGACAGGGGGAATTGGAATGGCTACACCTTC. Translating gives CASSQDRGNWNGYTF.

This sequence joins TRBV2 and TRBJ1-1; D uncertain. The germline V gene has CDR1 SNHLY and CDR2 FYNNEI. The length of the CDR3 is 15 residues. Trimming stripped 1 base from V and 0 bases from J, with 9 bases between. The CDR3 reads CASSEVGNLNTEAFF. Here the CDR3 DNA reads TGTGCCAGCAGTGAAGTAGGGAATCTGAACACTGAAGCTTTCTTT. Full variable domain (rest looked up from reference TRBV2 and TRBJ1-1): EPEVTQTPSHQVTQMGQEVILRCVPISNHLYFYWYRQILGQKVEFLVSFYNNEISEKSEIFDDQFSVERPDGSNFTLKIRSTKLEDSAMYFCASSEVGNLNTEAFFGQGTRLTVV.

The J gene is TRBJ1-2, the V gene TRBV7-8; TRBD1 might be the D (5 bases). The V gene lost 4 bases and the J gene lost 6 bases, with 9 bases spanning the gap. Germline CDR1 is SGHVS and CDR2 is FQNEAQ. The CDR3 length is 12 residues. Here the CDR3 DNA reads TGTGCCAGCAGCTCCCAGACAGATGGCTACACCTTC. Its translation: CASSSQTDGYTF.

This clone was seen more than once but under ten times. In nucleotides, the CDR3 is TGTGCCAGCTCTTACATGAACACCGGGGAGCTGTTTTTT. Its protein is CASSYMNTGELFF. The chain combines TRBV7-2 with TRBJ2-2; D call uncertain. CDR3 length: 13 residues. From germline, CDR1 is SGHTA and CDR2 FQGNSA. Trimming pared 8 bases from V and 1 base from J, leaving 8 bases between.

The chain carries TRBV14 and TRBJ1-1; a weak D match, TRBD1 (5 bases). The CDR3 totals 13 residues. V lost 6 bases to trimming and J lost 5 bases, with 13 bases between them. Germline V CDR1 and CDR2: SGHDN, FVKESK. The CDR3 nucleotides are TGTGCCAGCAGTGTCCAGGGCGGAACTGAAGCTTTCTTT. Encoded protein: CASSVQGGTEAFF.

The CDR3 sequence is CASSPQGGGNQPQHF. CDR3 sequence (DNA): TGTGCCAGCAGTCCCCAGGGGGGGGGCAATCAGCCCCAGCATTTT. The J gene is TRBJ1-5, the V gene TRBV28; 7 bases are shared with TRBD1. Losses at the gene ends were 5 bases for V and 2 bases for J; bases not matched to a gene: 6. Germline assignment: CDR1 MDHEN and CDR2 SYDVKM. CDR3 length: 15 residues.

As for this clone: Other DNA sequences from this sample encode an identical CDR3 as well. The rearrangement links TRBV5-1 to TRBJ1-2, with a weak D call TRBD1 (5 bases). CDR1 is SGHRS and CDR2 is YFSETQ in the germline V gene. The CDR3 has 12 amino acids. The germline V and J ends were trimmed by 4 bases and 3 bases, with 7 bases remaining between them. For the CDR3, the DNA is TGCGCCAGCAGCCGGGGGGACTATGGCTACACCTTC. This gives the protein CASSRGDYGYTF. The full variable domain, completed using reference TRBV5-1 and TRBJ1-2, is KAGVTQTPRYLIKTRGQQVTLSCSPISGHRSVSWYQQTPGQGLQFLFEYFSETQRNKGNFPGRFSGRQFSNSRSEMNVSTLELGDSALYLCASSRGDYGYTFGSGTRLTVV.

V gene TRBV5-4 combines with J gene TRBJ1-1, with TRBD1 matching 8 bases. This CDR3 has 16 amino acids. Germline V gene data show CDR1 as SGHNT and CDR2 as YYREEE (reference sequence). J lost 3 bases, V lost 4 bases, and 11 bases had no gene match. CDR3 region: CASSGGDRSSHTEAFF. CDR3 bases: TGTGCCAGCAGCGGAGGGGACAGGAGCTCCCACACTGAAGCTTTCTTT.

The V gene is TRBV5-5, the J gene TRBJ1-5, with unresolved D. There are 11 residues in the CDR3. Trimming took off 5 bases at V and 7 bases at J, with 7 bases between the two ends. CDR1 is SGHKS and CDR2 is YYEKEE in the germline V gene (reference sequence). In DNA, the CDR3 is TGTGCCAGCAGGTCAGAGCAGCCCCAGCATTTT. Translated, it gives CASRSEQPQHF.

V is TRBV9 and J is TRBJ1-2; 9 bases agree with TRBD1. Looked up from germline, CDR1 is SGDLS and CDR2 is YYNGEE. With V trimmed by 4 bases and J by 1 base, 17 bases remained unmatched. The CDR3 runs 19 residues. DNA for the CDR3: TGTGCCAGCAGCCCCGGACAGGGGAGAAAGTATGGGCATAACTATGGCTACACCTTC. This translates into CASSPGQGRKYGHNYGYTF.

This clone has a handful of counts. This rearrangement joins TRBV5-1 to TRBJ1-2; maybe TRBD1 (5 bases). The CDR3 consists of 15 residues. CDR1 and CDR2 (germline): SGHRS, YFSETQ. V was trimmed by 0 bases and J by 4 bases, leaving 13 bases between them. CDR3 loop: CASSLAGLGGYGYTF. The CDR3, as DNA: TGCGCCAGCAGCTTGGCAGGGTTGGGAGGCTATGGCTACACCTTC.